This T cell receptor (beta chain) was sequenced in a study of T cell responses to AZD1222 COVID-19 vaccine. The study's findings and limits: With two AZD1222 doses given, Spike-specific TCR breadth and depth both rose. Baseline antibody screening turned up just a handful of seropositive AZD1222 recipients. Epitopes outside B.1.351 and B.1.1.7 mutated regions reportedly drew nearly half of spike TCRs.

Libraries were prepared by immunoSEQ multiplex PCR; TCRdb keeps only in-frame clonotypes and omits some of them. The sample gives 150,000 to 180,000 clones, roughly 90% of which show up once; 15% to 20% is in the top ten. This clone was recorded only once. The antigen remains undetermined. Specimen: peripheral blood, collected on day 0 of AZD1222 vaccination. The sequence was obtained from an adult in good health.

CDR3 DNA sequence: TGTGCCAGCAGTTTACAAAACTGGAACACTGAAGCTTTCTTT. Its protein is CASSLQNWNTEAFF. The chain recombines TRBV28 with TRBJ1-1; D remains unclear. V lost 2 bases to trimming and J lost 1 base, with 8 bases between them. This CDR3 has 14 residues. Germline V CDR1 and CDR2: MDHEN, SYDVKM.